This T cell receptor (beta chain) is drawn from a study of blood T cell repertoires in COVID-19. On the study more broadly: Samples came from the United States, Italy and Spain, spanning acute and convalescent COVID-19. Sources were T cells, B-cell-depleted T cells, or PBMCs; the material itself was cDNA or gDNA.

How the authors handled the data: Researchers report that nucleated cell counts were estimated from reference gene primer amplification. Sequenced by immunoSEQ multiplex PCR; TCRdb stores in-frame clones only, minus some. V, J and clone size were drawn from that table, and D and trimming were deduced from the DNA. The table records around 220,000 clones, approximately 90% of them present only once. Sequences were obtained from peripheral blood. The sequence derives from a woman aged 40 to 55 who had recovered from COVID-19.

The CDR3: CASSPEANYGYTF. As DNA, the CDR3 is TGTGCCAGCTCACCGGAGGCTAACTATGGCTACACCTTC. The J gene is TRBJ1-2, the V gene TRBV18; D remains unclear. V lost 3 bases to trimming and J lost 0 bases, with 5 bases between them. CDR1 is KGHSH, CDR2 LQKENI, per germline. The CDR3 length is 13 residues.